Below are 26 T cell receptor beta chains sequenced from a single sample in a study of CD8+CD57+ T cells in acquired aplastic anemia (dated by TCRdb to the late 2010s). The patients picked for sequencing were ones in whom flow cytometry had shown an expansion of CD8+CD57+ cells. The sequencing machine was an Illumina HiSeq 2000. Genomic DNA was used as template for profiling of TCR beta VDJ combinations and CDR3 sequences. The public reads were quality trimmed at Q25 with fastp and then assembled into clones with MiXCR by TCRdb, keeping productive beta chains. Each entry merges the rows of one CDR3 protein and shows their most common DNA and genes. Recorded for this sample are 100,000 to 150,000 distinct CDR3 sequences; about 43% of them occurred a single time. The ten largest clonotypes hold about 3% of the sample. The sequenced sample consisted of sorted CD4+, CD8+, or CD8+CD57+ T cells (not recorded which) from PBMCs. The receptor source for this set is a human donor with aplastic anemia.

A word on this clonotype: An end of the junction does not agree with germline; a read error may underlie this. This chain joins TRBV2 and TRBJ2-5, with 7 bases that match TRBD2. The CDR3 consists of 13 residues. Germline-derived CDR1 and CDR2 are SNHLY and FYNNEI. The CDR3 sequence is CASSEAGRETQHF. The CDR3 DNA follows: TGTGCCAGCAGTGAAGCGGGGAGGGAGACCCAGCACTTC.

The genes are TRBV11-1 and TRBJ1-5; perhaps TRBD1 as D (5 bases). Germline loops: CDR1 SGHAT, CDR2 FQDESV (reference sequence). The ends were cut back, 5 bases at V and 0 bases at J, with 14 bases in the middle. The CDR3 sequence is 16 residues long. The CDR3 bases are TGTGCCAGCAGCACGGGGACGAGGTATAGCAATCAGCCCCAGCATTTT. Its protein product is CASSTGTRYSNQPQHF.

J is TRBJ2-7 and V is TRBV24-1, with D possibly matching TRBD1 (5 bases). The CDR3 runs to 14 residues. Trimming pared 6 bases from V and 6 bases from J, leaving 17 bases between. CDR1 is KGHDR, CDR2 SFDVKD, per germline. CDR3 in DNA: TGTGCCACCAGTAACCGAGACAGAGACGCCGAGCAGTACTTC. Its protein is CATSNRDRDAEQYF.

J is TRBJ2-7 and V is TRBV10-3; 8 bases fit TRBD2. V shed 0 bases, J shed 4 bases, and the junction held 5 bases outside the gene matches. This CDR3 is 15 amino acids long. CDR1 and CDR2 (germline): ENHRY, SYGVKD. This chain's CDR3 is CAISESTGGAYEQYF. The DNA of the CDR3 is TGTGCCATCAGTGAGTCTACCGGGGGGGCTTACGAGCAGTACTTC.

This clonotype appeared many times. The chain is built from TRBV5-1 and TRBJ2-7, with 9 nucleotides matching TRBD1. V lost 4 bases, J lost 2 bases, and 10 bases stayed unmatched. Looked up from germline, CDR1 is SGHRS and CDR2 is YFSETQ. The CDR3 consists of 16 residues. Here the CDR3 reads CASSPRMDRGAYEQYF. The CDR3 DNA sequence: TGCGCCAGCAGCCCTAGAATGGACAGGGGAGCCTACGAGCAGTACTTC.

The table lists this clonotype with many counts. The rearrangement uses TRBV15 and TRBJ1-3; D unresolved. V was cut by 8 bases and J by 2 bases, with 16 bases left in between. CDR3 length: 15 amino acids. Germline V gene sequence: CDR1 LNHNV, CDR2 YYDKDF (reference sequence). This CDR3 is CATGRALDPGNTIYF. The CDR3 nucleotides read TGTGCCACCGGGAGGGCACTTGATCCTGGAAACACCATATATTTT.

The DNA of the CDR3 is TGTGCCGGCTCACATGGAAACACTGAAGCTTTCTTT. Its translation is CAGSHGNTEAFF. The chain joins TRBV19 to TRBJ1-1; D remains ambiguous. Germline CDR1 reads LNHDA; CDR2 reads SQIVND (reference sequence). CDR3 length: 12 residues. Trimming removed 11 bases from V and 2 bases from J, with 12 bases in between.

This chain links TRBV2 with TRBJ1-1; D remains ambiguous. Per the germline V gene, CDR1 is SNHLY and CDR2 is FYNNEI. The V and J ends lost 1 base and 7 bases respectively, with 4 bases between them. CDR3 size: 11 residues. For the CDR3, the DNA is TGTGCCAGCAGTGAAGGAGGTGAAGCTTTCTTT. It codes for CASSEGGEAFF.

In the case of this clonotype: One base away lies a much larger clone, so this may be a sequencing read error. The V gene is TRBV5-4, the J gene TRBJ2-6; D is unclear. CDR3 length equals 13 residues. Trimming shortened V by 7 bases and J by 3 bases, and 8 bases separated the two germline ends. Germline V gene data show CDR1 as SGHNT and CDR2 as YYREEE (reference sequence). CDR3 loop: CASRLNGANVLTF. Here the CDR3 DNA reads TGTGCCAGCCGACTCAATGGGGCCAACGTCCTGACTTTC.

This clonotype was counted at least ten times. The genes are TRBV5-5 and TRBJ2-3; D is perhaps TRBD1 or TRBD2 (5 bases each). The germline V gene has CDR1 SGHKS and CDR2 YYEKEE (reference sequence). The CDR3 is 14 residues long. V gave up 3 bases and J gave up 1 base, with 9 bases separating them. CDR3 coding DNA: TGTGCCAGCAGCTGGGGACCGGGCACAGATACGCAGTATTTT. Protein sequence: CASSWGPGTDTQYF.

The rearrangement links TRBV20-1 to TRBJ2-5; TRBD1 aligns across 7 bases. This CDR3 contains 14 residues. Trimming cost V 1 base and J 2 bases; bases outside gene matches: 4. Germline V CDR1 and CDR2: DFQATT, SNEGSKA (reference sequence). The CDR3 loop reads CSARGPGQQETQYF. The CDR3 DNA reads TGCAGTGCTAGAGGTCCGGGACAGCAAGAGACCCAGTACTTC.

This clonotype has a count of ten or more. The CDR3 protein is CASSGSTYNYGYTF. The CDR3 coding sequence is TGTGCCAGCAGCGGCTCGACGTATAACTATGGCTACACCTTC. V usage is TRBV4-2 and J usage is TRBJ1-2, with unresolved D. CDR3 length: 14 residues. The V gene's germline CDR1 is LGHNA and CDR2 YNFKEQ. Trimming took 5 bases from V and 1 from J, leaving 11 bases between them.

This clonotype occurred many times. This rearrangement joins TRBV10-3 to TRBJ2-1; D perhaps matches TRBD1 (5 bases). Germline assignment: CDR1 ENHRY and CDR2 SYGVKD. V lost 6 bases and J lost 5, with 5 bases in between. The CDR3 is 11 amino acids. Here the CDR3 reads CAIRGDNEQFF. The CDR3 DNA reads TGTGCCATCAGAGGGGACAATGAGCAGTTCTTC.

Turning to this clonotype: Germline is not matched at one junction end, which may reflect a read error. This chain links TRBV6-2 or TRBV6-3 with TRBJ1-1, with D uncertain. Germline V CDR1 and CDR2: MNHEY, SVGEGT. This CDR3 is built from 15 residues. CDR3 in amino acids: CASSYGWEMNAEAFF. CDR3 coding DNA: TGTGCCAGCAGTTACGGTTGGGAAATGAACGCTGAAGCTTTCTTT.

As for this clonotype: Given a much more abundant clone one base away, this may be a read error. This chain links TRBV6-4 with TRBJ2-7; possible D gene TRBD2, 6 bases. With 10 bases removed from V and 0 bases from J, the gap between germline ends came to 13 bases. Germline V gives CDR1 MRHNA, CDR2 SNTAGT. The CDR3 contains 13 residues. The CDR3 reads CAIEAGHSYEQYV. For the CDR3, the DNA is TGTGCCATTGAGGCGGGGCACTCCTACGAGCAGTACGTC.

A note on this clonotype: The junction departs from germline at one end; a sequencing error may be responsible. The CDR3 loop reads CAVESGSSYNGQFF. The CDR3, as DNA: TGTGCCGTCGAGAGCGGCAGCTCCTACAATGGGCAGTTCTTC. V is TRBV24-1 and J is TRBJ2-1; tentative D call: TRBD2 (5 bases). Germline V gene lookup returns CDR1 KGHDR and CDR2 SFDVKD. This CDR3 is built from 14 residues.

This clonotype was found many times. The V gene is TRBV9, the J gene TRBJ1-1, with D maybe TRBD1 (5 bases). The CDR3 length is 17 residues. The germline V gene has CDR1 SGDLS and CDR2 YYNGEE. Deletions cut 0 bases from V and 4 bases from J, with 19 bases between. CDR3 amino acids: CASSVGGTGVGVTEAFF. CDR3 DNA sequence: TGTGCCAGCAGCGTAGGCGGTACTGGGGTAGGGGTCACTGAAGCTTTCTTT.

This clonotype was seen only a few times. This chain connects TRBV18 to TRBJ2-5; D remains ambiguous. The V end lost 4 bases, the J end lost 1 base, and 7 bases lay between the germline ends. CDR3 length equals 13 residues. The germline V gene encodes CDR1 KGHSH and CDR2 LQKENI. The CDR3 is CASSRGSQETQYF. In nucleotides, the CDR3 is TGTGCCAGCTCACGGGGATCCCAAGAGACCCAGTACTTC. The full variable domain, with the rest looked up from reference TRBV18 and TRBJ2-5, is NAGVMQNPRHLVRRRGQEARLRCSPMKGHSHVYWYRQLPEEGLKFMVYLQKENIIDESGMPKERFSAEFPKEGPSILRIQQVVRGDSAAYFCASSRGSQETQYFGPGTRLLVL.

A note on this clonotype: Compared with germline, one end of the junction differs, possibly owing to a read error. V and J are TRBV11-2 and TRBJ1-5; D possibly corresponds to TRBD1 (6 bases). Per germline, CDR1 SGHAT and CDR2 FQNNGV. The CDR3 spans 15 residues. The CDR3 DNA is TGTGCCAGCAGCCTAGAGGGACATAGCAATCAGCCCCAGCATTTT. This gives the protein CASSLEGHSNQPQHF.

The chain recombines TRBV2 with TRBJ2-2; D not resolved. V was trimmed by 6 bases and J by 1 base, leaving 12 bases between them. The CDR3 consists of 15 residues. The germline V gene encodes CDR1 SNHLY and CDR2 FYNNEI. The CDR3 reads CASSDTEENTGELFF. CDR3 in DNA: TGTGCCAGCAGCGACACGGAAGAGAACACCGGGGAGCTGTTTTTT.

This clonotype was observed many times. The rearrangement uses TRBV6-1 and TRBJ1-5, with TRBD1 identical over 9 bases. Per the germline V gene, CDR1 is MNHNS and CDR2 is SASEGT. This CDR3 is built from 17 residues. Trimming took 6 bases from V and 6 from J; bases not matched to a gene: 15. Here the CDR3 reads CASSLGQGRGPSQPQHF. The CDR3 nucleotides read TGTGCCAGCAGCTTGGGACAGGGAAGGGGGCCAAGTCAGCCCCAGCATTTT.

At least ten counts were recorded for this clonotype. The V gene is TRBV20-1, the J gene TRBJ1-1; tentative D call: TRBD1 (5 bases). The germline V gene has CDR1 DFQATT and CDR2 SNEGSKA (reference sequence). The CDR3 loop spans 14 amino acids. Trimming shortened V by 0 bases and J by 1 base, and 9 bases separated the two germline ends. This CDR3 reads CSARDVRANTEAFF. CDR3 nucleotide sequence: TGCAGTGCTAGAGACGTCAGGGCGAACACTGAAGCTTTCTTT.

This clonotype came up a few times. This chain joins TRBV18 and TRBJ2-7; 7 bases line up with TRBD1. After removal of 5 bases from V and 7 bases from J, the junction contained 14 bases not matched to a gene. The V gene's germline CDR1 is KGHSH and CDR2 LQKENI. This CDR3 comprises 15 residues. Written as DNA, the CDR3 is TGTGCCAGCTCAATACAGGGGAGCTCTTCCGGGGAGCAGTACGTC. It specifies CASSIQGSSSGEQYV.

The CDR3 bases are TGTGCCATCGGGGGGATATTGGGTGAAAAACTGTTTTTT. This codes for CAIGGILGEKLFF. The chain has TRBV10-3 and TRBJ1-4; D may be TRBD1 (5 bases). The V and J ends lost 8 bases and 7 bases respectively, with 14 bases between them. The CDR3 contains 13 residues. Germline V gene lookup returns CDR1 ENHRY and CDR2 SYGVKD.

The chain couples TRBV4-3 to TRBJ2-5; D not certain. CDR1 is LGHNA, CDR2 YSLEER, per germline. The length of the CDR3 is 13 residues. Trimming took 0 bases from V and 5 from J, leaving 7 bases between them. CDR3 in DNA: TGCGCCAGCAGCCAAGATCGAGATGAGACCCAGTACTTC. This codes for CASSQDRDETQYF.

The chain uses TRBV10-2 and TRBJ2-2; D unclear. CDR1 is WSHSY, CDR2 SAAADI, per germline. The CDR3 sequence is 16 residues long. Trimming removed 2 bases at V and 0 bases at J, with 10 bases between. CDR3 in amino acids: CASSELAVANTGELFF. DNA for the CDR3: TGCGCCAGCAGTGAGCTGGCGGTCGCGAACACCGGGGAGCTGTTTTTT.